A single sample is the source of the 26 T cell receptor beta chains below, sequenced in a study of T cells in localized non-small cell lung cancer. Method: immunoSEQ multiplex PCR; TCRdb's copy keeps in-frame clones and lacks some. The data show approximately 76,000 clones, 75% to 85% seen once. This specimen consisted of peripheral blood, obtained before any cancer treatment. These receptors were collected from a female donor over 55 with stage I lung adenocarcinoma.

This clone was found a few times. The rearrangement links TRBV7-8 to TRBJ2-2, with D tentatively TRBD1 or TRBD2 (6 bases each). This CDR3 has 15 residues. Germline V gene lookup returns CDR1 SGHVS and CDR2 FQNEAQ. V dropped 3 bases and J dropped 5 bases, with 13 bases sitting between them. CDR3 amino acids: CASSFTGARTGELFF. The CDR3 bases are TGTGCCAGCAGCTTTACGGGGGCGCGGACCGGGGAGCTGTTTTTT.

The chain combines TRBV9 with TRBJ2-2; no reliable D call. This CDR3 is built from 14 residues. Per germline, CDR1 SGDLS and CDR2 YYNGEE. V lost 4 bases to trimming and J lost 5 bases, with 12 bases between them. CDR3 DNA sequence: TGTGCCAGCAGCCTAGACGGAGCGACCGGGGAGCTGTTTTTT. As protein: CASSLDGATGELFF.

This rearrangement joins TRBV29-1 to TRBJ2-1, with D possibly matching TRBD1 (6 bases). The germline gives CDR1 SQVTM, CDR2 ANQGSEA. V was shortened by 7 bases and J by 12 bases, with 16 bases between the two germline ends. The CDR3 sequence is 11 residues long. CDR3 nucleotides: TGCAGCGCCCGGACAGACCCATTGCAGTTCTTC. Encoded protein: CSARTDPLQFF.

The chain employs TRBV5-1 and TRBJ1-1; 7 nucleotides align to TRBD1. J gave up 6 bases and V 5 bases, and 7 bases lay outside the gene matches. CDR3 length: 13 amino acids. The germline V gene encodes CDR1 SGHRS and CDR2 YFSETQ. The CDR3 loop reads CASSSGTDPEAFF. The CDR3 coding sequence is TGCGCCAGCAGTTCCGGGACAGACCCTGAAGCTTTCTTT.

The gene calls are TRBV29-1 and TRBJ1-2, with D maybe TRBD1 (6 bases). CDR1 is SQVTM, CDR2 ANQGSEA, per germline. V lost 3 bases, J lost 8 bases, and 25 bases lay in between. The CDR3 loop spans 16 amino acids. CDR3 residues: CSVDLAPLTGGRGYTF. The DNA of the CDR3 is TGCAGCGTTGATTTGGCCCCTTTGACAGGTGGTCGGGGCTACACCTTC.

The chain carries TRBV27 and TRBJ2-6, with TRBD1 matching over 7 bases. The CDR3 spans 16 residues. CDR1 and CDR2 from the germline V gene are MNHEY and SMNVEV (reference sequence). The ends lost 6 bases at V and 0 bases at J; junction bases unmatched: 5. This CDR3 is CASSPGQISGANVLTF. CDR3 sequence (DNA): TGTGCCAGCAGCCCGGGACAGATCTCTGGGGCCAACGTCCTGACTTTC.

The chain is built from TRBV6-6 and TRBJ2-7; 10 positions match TRBD2. The junction had 2 bases not matched to a gene; V was cut back by 5 bases and J by 1 base. This CDR3 has 14 amino acids. Germline V lookup: CDR1 MNHNY, CDR2 SVGAGI (reference sequence). DNA of the CDR3: TGTGCCAGCAGTCCGACTAGCGGGTCCTACGAGCAGTACTTC. Protein: CASSPTSGSYEQYF.

This clone was picked up a small number of times. The chain employs TRBV4-2 and TRBJ1-1, with no clear D. There are 12 residues in the CDR3. V was trimmed by 1 base and J by 10 bases, leaving 10 bases between them. Per the germline V gene, CDR1 is LGHNA and CDR2 is YNFKEQ. In DNA form, the CDR3 reads TGTGCCAGCAGCCAAGGTGGGGAGTCAGCTTTCTTT. It specifies CASSQGGESAFF.

This clone was counted a few times. This sequence joins TRBV9 and TRBJ1-2; a weak D match, TRBD1 (6 bases). V was cut by 0 bases and J by 8 bases, with 14 bases left in between. The CDR3 is 14 residues long. Germline lookup yields CDR1 SGDLS and CDR2 YYNGEE. In nucleotides, the CDR3 is TGTGCCAGCAGCGTAGGTGGGGGGGCGGAGGGCTACACCTTC. Encoded protein: CASSVGGGAEGYTF.

The CDR3 sequence is CASSLSGGTDTQYF. The CDR3 nucleotides are TGTGCCAGCAGCTTATCGGGAGGCACAGATACGCAGTATTTT. The rearrangement uses TRBV11-3 and TRBJ2-3; the D gene is possibly TRBD2 (6 bases). Germline CDR1 SGHNT, CDR2 YENEEA. This CDR3 has 14 residues. Trimming removed 2 bases from V and 1 base from J, with 7 bases in between.

J is TRBJ2-7 and V is TRBV6-6, with 10 bases lining up with TRBD2. The CDR3 length is 16 residues. V was clipped by 4 bases and J by 0 bases; unmatched bases: 6. Germline assignment: CDR1 MNHNY and CDR2 SVGAGI (reference sequence). In DNA form, the CDR3 reads TGTGCCAGCAGTTGGACGGGACTAGCGCACTCCTACGAGCAGTACTTC. This gives the protein CASSWTGLAHSYEQYF.

The chain couples TRBV28 to TRBJ1-4; D remains ambiguous. The length of the CDR3 is 13 residues. Germline CDR1 is MDHEN and CDR2 is SYDVKM. Trimming removed 4 bases from V and 8 bases from J, with 11 bases in between. The CDR3 loop reads CASSYGVWEKLFF. The CDR3 DNA sequence: TGTGCCAGCAGTTATGGGGTTTGGGAAAAACTGTTTTTT.

The chain joins TRBV21-1 to TRBJ2-7. TRBV21-1 is marked as a pseudogene. The CDR3 has 11 residues. The chain's CDR3 is CARRGPYEQYF. As DNA, the CDR3 is TGTGCCAGACGGGGACCCTACGAGCAGTACTTC.

The V gene is TRBV7-2, the J gene TRBJ2-7; D might be TRBD1 (5 bases). Deletions cut 1 base from V and 2 bases from J, with 15 bases between. The germline gives CDR1 SGHTA, CDR2 FQGNSA. This CDR3 contains 16 residues. The chain's CDR3 is CASSLVQGRLTYEQYF. Here the CDR3 DNA reads TGTGCCAGCAGCTTAGTTCAGGGCAGATTGACCTACGAGCAGTACTTC. Full variable domain (remainder filled in from reference TRBV7-2 and TRBJ2-7): GAGVSQSPSNKVTEKGKDVELRCDPISGHTALYWYRQSLGQGLEFLIYFQGNSAPDKSGLPSDRFSAERTGGSVSTLTIQRTQQEDSAVYLCASSLVQGRLTYEQYFGPGTRLTVT.

This clone was detected only once. The chain employs TRBV7-9 and TRBJ1-3; a possible D gene is TRBD1 (6 bases). This CDR3 has 15 residues. The V gene lost 0 bases and the J gene lost 5 bases, with 11 bases spanning the gap. The germline V gene encodes CDR1 SEHNR and CDR2 FQNEAQ (reference sequence). CDR3 coding DNA: TGTGCCAGCAGCTTAGCCGGGACACAACGAAACACCATATATTTT. Its translation is CASSLAGTQRNTIYF.

The chain has TRBV29-1 and TRBJ2-7; D call uncertain. The CDR3 is made up of 12 amino acids. Trimming removed 7 bases from V and 6 bases from J, with 16 bases in between. CDR1 is SQVTM and CDR2 is ANQGSEA in the germline V gene. CDR3 in DNA: TGCAGCGGCCAGGTTGGCGAATCCGAGCAGTACTTC. Amino acids: CSGQVGESEQYF.

This clone showed up just a few times. The rearrangement joins TRBV28 to TRBJ2-3; weak D call: TRBD2 (6 bases). Trimming took 3 bases from V and 3 from J, leaving 13 bases between them. The CDR3 covers 15 residues. The germline V gene encodes CDR1 MDHEN and CDR2 SYDVKM. CDR3 in amino acids: CASSFYGRGTDTQYF. CDR3 coding DNA: TGTGCCAGCAGTTTTTACGGGAGAGGTACAGATACGCAGTATTTT.

The chain uses TRBV7-8 and TRBJ2-1; a possible D gene is TRBD1 (7 bases). The CDR3 runs 15 residues. The V end lost 1 base, the J end lost 4 bases, and 11 bases lay between the germline ends. Germline assignment: CDR1 SGHVS and CDR2 FQNEAQ. CDR3 sequence reads: CASSLEAGQYNEQFF. The CDR3 DNA sequence: TGTGCCAGCAGCTTAGAGGCGGGACAGTACAATGAGCAGTTCTTC.

The genes are TRBV10-3 and TRBJ2-7; weak D call: TRBD1 (6 bases). Germline-derived CDR1 and CDR2 are ENHRY and SYGVKD. The CDR3 extends over 11 amino acids. V lost 6 bases to trimming and J lost 10 bases, with 13 bases between them. This CDR3 is CAIRDGQTQYF. The CDR3 coding sequence is TGTGCCATCAGAGACGGACAGACTCAGTACTTC.

On this clone itself: Other DNA sequences in the sample encode the same CDR3. The chain combines TRBV13 with TRBJ1-5, with no clear D. Trimming took off 2 bases at V and 4 bases at J, with 9 bases between the two ends. CDR1 and CDR2 from the germline V gene are PRHDT and FYEKMQ (reference sequence). The length of the CDR3 is 14 residues. The DNA of the CDR3 is TGTGCCAGCAGCTTAAGCCAGCTGAATCAGCCCCAGCATTTT. It encodes CASSLSQLNQPQHF.

This chain uses TRBV4-2 with TRBJ2-4, with D possibly TRBD2 on 6 matching bases. V shed 2 bases and J shed 0 bases, with 11 bases lying between them. The CDR3 sequence is 16 residues long. Germline loops: CDR1 LGHNA, CDR2 YNFKEQ. The CDR3 DNA reads as TGTGCCAGCAGCCAAAGCGGGCCAATAGCCAAAAACATTCAGTACTTC. It encodes CASSQSGPIAKNIQYF.

The chain carries TRBV6-5 and TRBJ1-1; TRBD1 might be the D (5 bases). From germline, CDR1 is MNHEY and CDR2 SVGAGI. V lost 2 bases and J lost 0, with 7 bases in between. The CDR3 runs to 14 residues. The CDR3 sequence is CASSYTTVNTEAFF. The CDR3 DNA follows: TGTGCCAGCAGTTACACGACAGTGAACACTGAAGCTTTCTTT.

The chain combines TRBV5-8 with TRBJ1-2, with D perhaps matching TRBD1 (6 bases). The CDR3 totals 14 residues. The V and J ends lost 3 bases and 7 bases respectively, with 16 bases between them. Germline loops: CDR1 SGHTS, CDR2 YDEGEE. The CDR3 is CASSSRPGAGGYTF. CDR3 DNA: TGTGCCAGCAGCTCCCGCCCAGGGGCTGGTGGCTACACCTTC.

V and J are TRBV28 and TRBJ2-6; weak D call: TRBD1 (5 bases). Trimming removed 3 bases at V and 0 bases at J, with 12 bases between. Germline V gene data show CDR1 as MDHEN and CDR2 as SYDVKM. This CDR3 contains 17 residues. CDR3 coding DNA: TGTGCCAGCAGTTTGCCAGGGCTTAGCTCTGGGGCCAACGTCCTGACTTTC. As protein: CASSLPGLSSGANVLTF.

For the CDR3, the DNA is TGCAGTGCTACCAATATAGATACGCAGTATTTT. It codes for CSATNIDTQYF. The rearrangement uses TRBV20-1 and TRBJ2-3; unclear D gene. CDR1 DFQATT and CDR2 SNEGSKA come from the germline V gene (reference sequence). The CDR3 spans 11 residues. The V and J ends lost 4 bases and 5 bases respectively, with 7 bases between them.

This chain uses TRBV28 with TRBJ1-3; 7 positions match TRBD1. V shed 6 bases and J 4 bases; nucleotides not matched to a gene: 6. Germline CDR1 MDHEN, CDR2 SYDVKM. The CDR3 sequence is 14 residues long. The CDR3 DNA sequence: TGTGCCAGCAGACCACAGGGGTGGGGAAACACCATATATTTT. This codes for CASRPQGWGNTIYF.